A selection of T cell receptor beta chains follows, all from one sample in a study of T cells expressing NK-cell markers. Following a re-call of the 5' RACE reads, TCRdb has one entry per CDR3 protein and lacks DNA. The sample includes under 500,000 distinct CDR3 sequences. The sample was blood T cells: a sorted CD56 or NKG2C T cell subset, CD4+ or CD8+ T cells, or bulk PBMC T cells (not recorded which). The receptors were gathered from a woman between 18 and 70 years old in good health. Both conserved end residues are part of each CDR3.

CASSLGQGAGDTQYF,TRBV7-3,TRBJ2-3
CASGLVRGLAGDEQFF,TRBV12-5,TRBJ2-1
CASSDSSDRGRIGELFF,TRBV6-4,TRBJ2-2
CASSSDQGPYGYTF,TRBV6-5,TRBJ1-2
CASSLDYGQYGYTF,TRBV5-1,TRBJ1-2
CSARGTKNEQFF,TRBV20-1,TRBJ2-1
CASSLVGGYSNQPQHF,TRBV28,TRBJ1-5
CSGVDKPNTEAFF,TRBV29-1,TRBJ1-1
CAISESGAGQYEQYF,TRBV10-3,TRBJ2-7
CASSFGLVSDTQYF,TRBV5-1,TRBJ2-3
CASSLLGDYGYTF,TRBV7-3,TRBJ1-2
CASSSQTGGLGSPLHF,TRBV5-1,TRBJ1-6
CASSERRIYGYTF,TRBV7-2,TRBJ1-2
CASSPGSRTDTQYF,TRBV5-1,TRBJ2-3
CASSQDVGARYGYTF,TRBV4-1,TRBJ1-2
CASSTRASGKNPYEQYF,TRBV7-8,TRBJ2-7
CASSQVGVDKNIQYF,TRBV4-1,TRBJ2-4
CASSKTGSSGNTIYF,TRBV11-1,TRBJ1-3
CASSLTVFSNQPQHF,TRBV7-2,TRBJ1-5
CASSIDRGFYNEQFF,TRBV19,TRBJ2-1
CASSFLGMDPDTQYF,TRBV12-3/TRBV12-4,TRBJ2-3
CASSLVPRDTAGANVLTF,TRBV7-6,TRBJ2-6